This T cell receptor beta chain is drawn from a study of blood T cell repertoires in COVID-19. Clones were sequenced by immunoSEQ multiplex PCR, and TCRdb holds only the in-frame ones, with some missing. This table holds 300,000 to 450,000 clones, less than 85% found once. The material sequenced was peripheral blood. This TCR was recovered from a woman between 18 and 30 years old with acute or convalescent COVID-19.

The CDR3: CASSPLVTGEHVQETQYF. CDR3 nucleotide sequence: TGTGCCAGCTCACCACTCGTCACCGGGGAGCACGTCCAAGAGACCCAGTACTTC. J is TRBJ2-5 and V is TRBV18; the D gene is possibly TRBD2 (5 bases). Trimming removed 1 base from V and 1 base from J, with 19 bases in between. This CDR3 contains 18 residues. Germline CDR1 and CDR2: KGHSH and LQKENI.